These T cell receptor beta chains were read from a single sample in a study of cytomegalovirus exposure and HLA in healthy donors. Sequenced by immunoSEQ multiplex PCR; TCRdb stores in-frame clones only, minus some. The top ten hold 1.5% to 2.5% of the sample, which has roughly 120,000 clones, 76% seen once. What was sequenced was PBMCs. These receptors originate from a man aged 45-65 years in good health and CMV-seronegative. The CDR3 runs from the conserved cysteine through the conserved F or W. Each record gives: V gene, clone size, D gene, CDR3 length, J gene, CDR3 protein, CDR3 DNA. D genes are given only for firm matches. Clone size is not always given. Where it is, it says once, few, many or a class for expanded clones.

v_call: TRBV10-3
clone_size: .
d_call: TRBD2
cdr3_length: 18
j_call: TRBJ2-2
cdr3_aa: CAISEGLAGGANTGELFF
cdr3_nt: TGTGCCATCAGTGAAGGACTAGCGGGAGGCGCGAACACCGGGGAGCTGTTTTTT

v_call: TRBV5-1
clone_size: .
d_call: .
cdr3_length: 16
j_call: TRBJ1-6
cdr3_aa: CASSDGTLGGNSPLHF
cdr3_nt: TGCGCCAGCAGCGATGGGACGCTCGGAGGGAATTCACCCCTCCACTTT

v_call: TRBV5-1
clone_size: once
d_call: .
cdr3_length: 16
j_call: TRBJ1-5
cdr3_aa: CASSIGEGLSNQPQHF
cdr3_nt: TGCGCCAGCAGCATCGGGGAGGGCCTGAGCAATCAGCCCCAGCATTTT

v_call: TRBV6-5
clone_size: .
d_call: .
cdr3_length: 14
j_call: TRBJ1-1
cdr3_aa: CASSYLSYGTEAFF
cdr3_nt: TGTGCCAGCAGTTACCTTAGTTACGGGACTGAAGCTTTCTTT

v_call: TRBV7-9
clone_size: once
d_call: TRBD2
cdr3_length: 19
j_call: TRBJ2-5
cdr3_aa: CASSLVAVPGLQYQETQYF
cdr3_nt: TGTGCCAGCAGCTTAGTAGCTGTACCGGGACTACAATACCAAGAGACCCAGTACTTC

v_call: TRBV28
clone_size: .
d_call: TRBD2
cdr3_length: 13
j_call: TRBJ2-1
cdr3_aa: CATGTSALWEQFF
cdr3_nt: TGTGCCACTGGGACTAGCGCTCTCTGGGAGCAGTTCTTC

v_call: TRBV6-1
clone_size: .
d_call: .
cdr3_length: 13
j_call: TRBJ1-2
cdr3_aa: CASSEVLPKGYTF
cdr3_nt: TGTGCCAGCAGTGAAGTTCTCCCTAAGGGCTACACCTTC

v_call: TRBV4-1
clone_size: .
d_call: .
cdr3_length: 13
j_call: TRBJ2-3
cdr3_aa: CASSQGGLDTQYF
cdr3_nt: TGCGCCAGCAGCCAAGGAGGGCTAGATACGCAGTATTTT

v_call: TRBV9
clone_size: .
d_call: .
cdr3_length: 15
j_call: TRBJ1-4
cdr3_aa: CASSTQTGFGEKLFF
cdr3_nt: TGTGCCAGCAGCACCCAAACAGGGTTCGGTGAAAAACTGTTTTTT

v_call: TRBV4-3
clone_size: .
d_call: .
cdr3_length: 16
j_call: TRBJ1-5
cdr3_aa: CASSQDYGFSNQPQHF
cdr3_nt: TGCGCCAGCAGCCAAGATTACGGTTTTAGCAATCAGCCCCAGCATTTT

v_call: TRBV19
clone_size: .
d_call: .
cdr3_length: 12
j_call: TRBJ2-5
cdr3_aa: CASSEGVETQYF
cdr3_nt: TGTGCCAGTAGCGAGGGTGTTGAGACCCAGTACTTC

v_call: TRBV4-1
clone_size: .
d_call: .
cdr3_length: 15
j_call: TRBJ1-1
cdr3_aa: CASSSVGGSGTEAFF
cdr3_nt: TGCGCCAGCAGCTCCGTAGGCGGGAGCGGCACTGAAGCTTTCTTT

v_call: TRBV5-4
clone_size: .
d_call: .
cdr3_length: 13
j_call: TRBJ2-7
cdr3_aa: CASSFQGGYEQYF
cdr3_nt: TGTGCCAGCAGCTTTCAGGGGGGATACGAGCAGTACTTC

v_call: TRBV7-2
clone_size: .
d_call: TRBD1
cdr3_length: 15
j_call: TRBJ1-1
cdr3_aa: CASSSTGEELTEAFF
cdr3_nt: TGTGCCAGCAGCTCGACAGGGGAGGAGCTCACTGAAGCTTTCTTT

v_call: TRBV28
clone_size: .
d_call: TRBD1
cdr3_length: 14
j_call: TRBJ2-2
cdr3_aa: CASSLGGDTGELFF
cdr3_nt: TGTGCCAGCAGTCTAGGGGGCGACACCGGGGAGCTGTTTTTT

v_call: TRBV7-9
clone_size: .
d_call: .
cdr3_length: 15
j_call: TRBJ2-5
cdr3_aa: CASSLDGAGAETQYF
cdr3_nt: TGTGCCAGCAGCTTAGACGGGGCAGGGGCCGAGACCCAGTACTTC

v_call: TRBV5-6
clone_size: .
d_call: .
cdr3_length: 13
j_call: TRBJ2-5
cdr3_aa: CASSPGDRETQYF
cdr3_nt: TGTGCCAGCAGCCCGGGGGACCGAGAGACCCAGTACTTC

v_call: TRBV28
clone_size: few
d_call: TRBD1
cdr3_length: 15
j_call: TRBJ1-1
cdr3_aa: CASSAHGTGGTEAFF
cdr3_nt: TGTGCCAGCAGTGCCCATGGGACAGGGGGAACTGAAGCTTTCTTT

v_call: TRBV19
clone_size: .
d_call: TRBD1
cdr3_length: 14
j_call: TRBJ1-1
cdr3_aa: CASSSFRGLTEAFF
cdr3_nt: TGTGCCAGTAGTTCATTCAGGGGGCTCACTGAAGCTTTCTTT

v_call: TRBV19
clone_size: .
d_call: TRBD1
cdr3_length: 14
j_call: TRBJ1-3
cdr3_aa: CASSIGQAGNTIYF
cdr3_nt: TGTGCCAGTAGTATCGGACAGGCTGGAAACACCATATATTTT

v_call: TRBV5-4
clone_size: .
d_call: TRBD2
cdr3_length: 16
j_call: TRBJ2-5
cdr3_aa: CASSLRTSGLQETQYF
cdr3_nt: TGTGCCAGCAGCTTGCGGACTAGCGGCCTTCAAGAGACCCAGTACTTC

v_call: TRBV5-6
clone_size: .
d_call: .
cdr3_length: 12
j_call: TRBJ1-2
cdr3_aa: CASSLSEYGYTF
cdr3_nt: TGTGCCAGCAGCTTGTCGGAGTATGGCTACACCTTC

v_call: TRBV5-1
clone_size: .
d_call: .
cdr3_length: 14
j_call: TRBJ2-5
cdr3_aa: CASSPGDRKETQYF
cdr3_nt: TGCGCCAGCAGCCCAGGAGACAGGAAAGAGACCCAGTACTTC

v_call: TRBV6-6
clone_size: .
d_call: .
cdr3_length: 13
j_call: TRBJ1-1
cdr3_aa: CASSYPRRTEAFF
cdr3_nt: TGTGCCAGCAGTTACCCTCGGAGGACTGAAGCTTTCTTT

v_call: TRBV5-4
clone_size: .
d_call: .
cdr3_length: 16
j_call: TRBJ1-2
cdr3_aa: CASSLGGDAANYGYTF
cdr3_nt: TGTGCCAGCAGCTTGGGGGGGGACGCCGCTAACTATGGCTACACCTTC

v_call: TRBV23-1
clone_size: .
d_call: .
cdr3_length: 13
j_call: TRBJ2-7
cdr3_aa: CASSQSGGAEQYF
cdr3_nt: TGCGCCAGCAGTCAATCGGGCGGGGCCGAGCAGTACTTC

v_call: TRBV19
clone_size: once
d_call: TRBD2
cdr3_length: 16
j_call: TRBJ2-3
cdr3_aa: CASTPGLAGWADTQYF
cdr3_nt: TGTGCCAGTACCCCGGGACTAGCGGGGTGGGCAGATACGCAGTATTTT

v_call: TRBV19
clone_size: few
d_call: TRBD2
cdr3_length: 15
j_call: TRBJ2-3
cdr3_aa: CASKASGGFTDTQYF
cdr3_nt: TGTGCCAGTAAGGCTAGCGGGGGGTTCACAGATACGCAGTATTTT

v_call: TRBV7-3
clone_size: .
d_call: .
cdr3_length: 13
j_call: TRBJ2-7
cdr3_aa: CASSLTFRGEQYF
cdr3_nt: TGTGCCAGCAGCTTAACGTTTCGGGGCGAGCAGTACTTC

v_call: TRBV29-1
clone_size: .
d_call: TRBD1
cdr3_length: 14
j_call: TRBJ1-2
cdr3_aa: CSVVTDRTISGYTF
cdr3_nt: TGCAGCGTTGTAACGGACAGGACTATATCTGGCTACACCTTC

v_call: TRBV6-5
clone_size: .
d_call: TRBD2
cdr3_length: 14
j_call: TRBJ2-1
cdr3_aa: CASSSGLGNGEQFF
cdr3_nt: TGTGCCAGCAGTTCGGGACTAGGGAACGGGGAGCAGTTCTTC

v_call: TRBV11-1
clone_size: .
d_call: .
cdr3_length: 14
j_call: TRBJ2-5
cdr3_aa: CASSRDLGRETQYF
cdr3_nt: TGTGCCAGCAGCCGCGACTTGGGGCGAGAGACCCAGTACTTC

v_call: TRBV7-2
clone_size: .
d_call: TRBD1
cdr3_length: 15
j_call: TRBJ1-6
cdr3_aa: CASSLEGTGFSPLHF
cdr3_nt: TGTGCCAGCAGCTTAGAAGGGACAGGGTTTTCACCCCTCCACTTT

v_call: TRBV6-6
clone_size: .
d_call: .
cdr3_length: 16
j_call: TRBJ1-4
cdr3_aa: CASSFGQNPSNEKLFF
cdr3_nt: TGTGCCAGCAGTTTCGGACAAAACCCATCTAATGAAAAACTGTTTTTT

v_call: TRBV28
clone_size: .
d_call: .
cdr3_length: 15
j_call: TRBJ1-2
cdr3_aa: CASSLEPGINYGYTF
cdr3_nt: TGTGCCAGCAGTTTAGAGCCGGGGATTAACTATGGCTACACCTTC

v_call: TRBV19
clone_size: .
d_call: .
cdr3_length: 15
j_call: TRBJ2-2
cdr3_aa: CASSGGSGLTGELFF
cdr3_nt: TGTGCCAGTAGTGGAGGGTCGGGTCTCACCGGGGAGCTGTTTTTT

v_call: TRBV6-4
clone_size: .
d_call: TRBD1
cdr3_length: 17
j_call: TRBJ1-4
cdr3_aa: CASRPTGAVTSNEKLFF
cdr3_nt: TGTGCCAGCAGACCTACAGGGGCCGTAACTTCTAATGAAAAACTGTTTTTT

v_call: TRBV5-1
clone_size: .
d_call: .
cdr3_length: 14
j_call: TRBJ1-6
cdr3_aa: CASSLQGPNSPLHF
cdr3_nt: TGCGCCAGCAGCTTGCAGGGTCCCAATTCACCCCTCCACTTT

v_call: TRBV5-1
clone_size: .
d_call: .
cdr3_length: 13
j_call: TRBJ2-1
cdr3_aa: CASSLRGNNEQFF
cdr3_nt: TGCGCCAGCAGCTTGAGAGGGAACAATGAGCAGTTCTTC

v_call: TRBV2
clone_size: .
d_call: .
cdr3_length: 14
j_call: TRBJ1-5
cdr3_aa: CASSGGQRNQPQHF
cdr3_nt: TGTGCCAGCAGTGGGGGACAACGCAATCAGCCCCAGCATTTT

v_call: TRBV5-1
clone_size: .
d_call: .
cdr3_length: 15
j_call: TRBJ1-1
cdr3_aa: CASSLGAGMDTEAFF
cdr3_nt: TGCGCCAGCAGCTTGGGGGCGGGGATGGACACTGAAGCTTTCTTT

v_call: TRBV2
clone_size: .
d_call: .
cdr3_length: 13
j_call: TRBJ1-2
cdr3_aa: CASSLTAPYGYTF
cdr3_nt: TGTGCCAGCAGTCTGACAGCCCCCTATGGCTACACCTTC

v_call: TRBV4-1
clone_size: .
d_call: TRBD2
cdr3_length: 19
j_call: TRBJ2-3
cdr3_aa: CASSQRIGTSGGRTDTQYF
cdr3_nt: TGCGCCAGCAGCCAACGAATCGGGACTAGCGGGGGCCGCACAGATACGCAGTATTTT

v_call: TRBV7-3
clone_size: .
d_call: TRBD2
cdr3_length: 16
j_call: TRBJ2-1
cdr3_aa: CASSLFSGGDYNEQFF
cdr3_nt: TGTGCCAGCAGCTTATTCAGCGGGGGGGACTACAATGAGCAGTTCTTC

v_call: TRBV5-1
clone_size: .
d_call: TRBD2
cdr3_length: 15
j_call: TRBJ2-3
cdr3_aa: CASSLATSRADTQYF
cdr3_nt: TGCGCCAGCAGCTTGGCGACTAGCAGAGCAGATACGCAGTATTTT

v_call: TRBV6-4
clone_size: few
d_call: .
cdr3_length: 16
j_call: TRBJ2-2
cdr3_aa: CASSATGTQSTGELFF
cdr3_nt: TGTGCCAGCAGTGCTACCGGGACACAAAGTACCGGGGAGCTGTTTTTT

v_call: TRBV11-2
clone_size: .
d_call: .
cdr3_length: 15
j_call: TRBJ1-2
cdr3_aa: CASSLGTASNYGYTF
cdr3_nt: TGTGCCAGCAGCTTAGGGACAGCTTCTAACTATGGCTACACCTTC

v_call: TRBV7-2
clone_size: once
d_call: TRBD2
cdr3_length: 14
j_call: TRBJ2-7
cdr3_aa: CASSLAGGAYEQYF
cdr3_nt: TGTGCCAGCAGCTTAGCGGGGGGGGCCTACGAGCAGTACTTC

v_call: TRBV2
clone_size: .
d_call: TRBD1
cdr3_length: 13
j_call: TRBJ2-1
cdr3_aa: CASSGDRVDSVFF
cdr3_nt: TGTGCCAGCAGTGGGGACAGGGTTGATTCTGTGTTCTTC

v_call: TRBV2
clone_size: .
d_call: TRBD1
cdr3_length: 12
j_call: TRBJ1-4
cdr3_aa: CASGQGWEKLFF
cdr3_nt: TGTGCCAGCGGACAGGGATGGGAAAAACTGTTTTTT

v_call: TRBV6-6
clone_size: .
d_call: TRBD1
cdr3_length: 15
j_call: TRBJ1-6
cdr3_aa: CASSIRDSYNSPLHF
cdr3_nt: TGTGCCAGCAGTATACGGGACAGCTATAATTCACCCCTCCACTTT

v_call: TRBV7-7
clone_size: .
d_call: .
cdr3_length: 13
j_call: TRBJ2-7
cdr3_aa: CASSLSGSNEQYF
cdr3_nt: TGTGCCAGCAGCTTATCAGGAAGTAACGAGCAGTACTTC

v_call: TRBV2
clone_size: .
d_call: .
cdr3_length: 15
j_call: TRBJ1-6
cdr3_aa: CASTGDSAYNSPLHF
cdr3_nt: TGTGCCAGCACCGGGGATAGCGCCTATAATTCACCCCTCCACTTT

v_call: TRBV5-1
clone_size: .
d_call: .
cdr3_length: 15
j_call: TRBJ2-1
cdr3_aa: CASTSEASGVNEQFF
cdr3_nt: TGCGCCAGCACTTCGGAGGCCTCGGGGGTCAATGAGCAGTTCTTC

v_call: TRBV7-2
clone_size: .
d_call: TRBD2
cdr3_length: 15
j_call: TRBJ2-1
cdr3_aa: CASSPTSGGSNEQFF
cdr3_nt: TGTGCCAGCAGCCCGACTAGCGGGGGTTCAAATGAGCAGTTCTTC

v_call: TRBV6-1
clone_size: .
d_call: TRBD1
cdr3_length: 14
j_call: TRBJ1-4
cdr3_aa: CASTLDRAYEKLFF
cdr3_nt: TGTGCCAGCACCTTGGACAGGGCCTATGAAAAACTGTTTTTT

v_call: TRBV4-3
clone_size: .
d_call: .
cdr3_length: 14
j_call: TRBJ1-2
cdr3_aa: CASSQEWGGYGYTF
cdr3_nt: TGCGCCAGCAGCCAAGAGTGGGGGGGCTATGGCTACACCTTC

v_call: TRBV4-1
clone_size: .
d_call: .
cdr3_length: 13
j_call: TRBJ2-7
cdr3_aa: CASSVGQNYEQYF
cdr3_nt: TGCGCCAGCAGCGTGGGGCAGAACTACGAGCAGTACTTC